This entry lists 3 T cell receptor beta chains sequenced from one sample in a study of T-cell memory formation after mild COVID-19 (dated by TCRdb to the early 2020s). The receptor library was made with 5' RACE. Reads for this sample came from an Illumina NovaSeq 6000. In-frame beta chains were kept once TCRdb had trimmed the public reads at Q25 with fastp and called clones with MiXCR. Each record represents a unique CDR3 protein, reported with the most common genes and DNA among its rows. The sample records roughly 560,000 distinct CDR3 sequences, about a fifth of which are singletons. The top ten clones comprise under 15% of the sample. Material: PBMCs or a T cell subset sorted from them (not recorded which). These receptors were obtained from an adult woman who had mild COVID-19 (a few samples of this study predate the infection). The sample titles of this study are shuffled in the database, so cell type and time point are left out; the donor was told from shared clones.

Here the CDR3 reads CASSLGPLPTGGELFF. CDR3 in DNA: TGTGCCAGCAGCTTAGGTCCCCTACCGACCGGGGGGGAGCTGTTTTTT. The chain has TRBV7-8 and TRBJ2-2, with D hard to call. Trimming removed 1 base from V and 8 bases from J, with 17 bases in between. The length of the CDR3 is 16 residues. Per germline, CDR1 SGHVS and CDR2 FQNEAQ.

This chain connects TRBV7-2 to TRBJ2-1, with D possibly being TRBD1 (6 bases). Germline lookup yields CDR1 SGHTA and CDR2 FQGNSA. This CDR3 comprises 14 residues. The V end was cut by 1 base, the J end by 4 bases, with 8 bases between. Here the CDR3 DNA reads TGTGCCAGCAGCTTAGGGACAGAATACAATGAGCAGTTCTTC. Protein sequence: CASSLGTEYNEQFF.

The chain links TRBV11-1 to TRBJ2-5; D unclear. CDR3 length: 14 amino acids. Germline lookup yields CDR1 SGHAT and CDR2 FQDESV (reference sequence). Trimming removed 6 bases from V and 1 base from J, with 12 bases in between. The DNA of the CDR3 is TGTGCCAGCAGGCCTACAGCATTCCAAGAGACCCAGTACTTC. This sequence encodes CASRPTAFQETQYF.